The source of this T cell receptor (beta chain) is a study of OX40 agonist ivuxolimab in advanced cancers. Study-wide results and limits: Partial responders at 0.1-3.0 mg/kg showed near-lowest clonal expansion.

Notes on this clone: Its antigen is currently unknown.

Trimming pared 2 bases from V and 4 bases from J, leaving 12 bases between. In germline, CDR1 is LNHDA, CDR2 SQIVND (reference sequence). The CDR3 has 15 residues. TCRdb keeps only in-frame clones here, not all; method: immunoSEQ multiplex PCR. The table lists roughly 79,000 clones, about 90% of them singletons, with roughly 0.56% in the top ten. This rearrangement joins TRBV19 to TRBJ1-5; no clear D gene. Sequences were derived from CD4+ or CD8+ T cells sorted from blood, sampled in a trial of the OX40 agonist ivuxolimab. The clonotype originates from an adult with an advanced solid tumor such as melanoma, head and neck, liver or kidney cancer. The CDR3 reads CASSIRESSNQPQHF. The CDR3 DNA sequence: TGTGCCAGTAGTATAAGGGAATCATCAAATCAGCCCCAGCATTTT.